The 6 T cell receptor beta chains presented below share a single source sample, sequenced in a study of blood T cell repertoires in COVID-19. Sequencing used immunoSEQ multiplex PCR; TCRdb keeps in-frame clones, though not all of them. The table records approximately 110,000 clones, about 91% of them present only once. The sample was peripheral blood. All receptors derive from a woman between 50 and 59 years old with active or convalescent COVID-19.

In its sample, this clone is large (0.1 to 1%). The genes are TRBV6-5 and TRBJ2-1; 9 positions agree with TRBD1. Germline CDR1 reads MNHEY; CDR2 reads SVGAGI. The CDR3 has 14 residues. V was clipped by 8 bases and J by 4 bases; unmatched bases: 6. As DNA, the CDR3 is TGTGCCAGCGGCGGGACAGGGCCTTACAATGAGCAGTTCTTC. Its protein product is CASGGTGPYNEQFF.

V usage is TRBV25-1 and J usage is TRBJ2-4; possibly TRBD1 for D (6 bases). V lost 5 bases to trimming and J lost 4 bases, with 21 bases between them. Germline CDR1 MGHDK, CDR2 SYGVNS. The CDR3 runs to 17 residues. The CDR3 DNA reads TGTGCCAGCAGTCCCGGGGCAGGGGAAGGGGAGAAAAACATTCAGTACTTC. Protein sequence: CASSPGAGEGEKNIQYF. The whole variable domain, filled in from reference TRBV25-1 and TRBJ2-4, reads EADIYQTPRYLVIGTGKKITLECSQTMGHDKMYWYQQDPGMELHLIHYSYGVNSTEKGDLSSESTVSRIRTEHFPLTLESARPSHTSQYLCASSPGAGEGEKNIQYFGAGTRLSVL.

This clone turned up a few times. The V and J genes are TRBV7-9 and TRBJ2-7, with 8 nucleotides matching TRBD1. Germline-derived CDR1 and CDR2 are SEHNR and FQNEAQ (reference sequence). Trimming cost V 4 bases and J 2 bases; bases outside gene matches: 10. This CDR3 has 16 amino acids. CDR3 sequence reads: CASSSGQGASTYEQYF. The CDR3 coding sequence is TGTGCCAGCAGCTCCGGACAGGGTGCATCCACCTACGAGCAGTACTTC. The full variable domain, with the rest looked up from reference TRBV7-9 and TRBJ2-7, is DTGVSQNPRHKITKRGQNVTFRCDPISEHNRLYWYRQTLGQGPEFLTYFQNEAQLEKSRLLSDRFSAERPKGSFSTLEIQRTEQGDSAMYLCASSSGQGASTYEQYFGPGTRLTVT.

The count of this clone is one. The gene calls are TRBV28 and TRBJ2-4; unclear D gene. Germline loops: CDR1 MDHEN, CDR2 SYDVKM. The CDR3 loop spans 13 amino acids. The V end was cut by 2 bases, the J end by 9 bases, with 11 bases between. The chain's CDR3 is CASSLRMQVIQYF. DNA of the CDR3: TGTGCCAGCAGTTTAAGGATGCAGGTCATTCAGTACTTC.

The CDR3 DNA follows: TGTGCCAGTAGTAACCGTGGGTATCCTCCACAGGAGCAGTTCTTC. Translation gives CASSNRGYPPQEQFF. The gene calls are TRBV19 and TRBJ2-1; D gene ambiguous. V was pared by 4 bases and J by 10 bases, with 20 bases between. CDR3 length: 15 residues. Germline-derived CDR1 and CDR2 are LNHDA and SQIVND (reference sequence).

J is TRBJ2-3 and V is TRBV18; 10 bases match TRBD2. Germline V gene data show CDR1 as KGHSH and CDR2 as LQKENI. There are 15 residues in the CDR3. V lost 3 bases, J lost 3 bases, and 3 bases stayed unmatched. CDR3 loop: CASSPAAGGTDTQYF. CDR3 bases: TGTGCCAGCTCACCCGCAGCGGGAGGGACAGATACGCAGTATTTT. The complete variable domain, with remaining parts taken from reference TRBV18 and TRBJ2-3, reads NAGVMQNPRHLVRRRGQEARLRCSPMKGHSHVYWYRQLPEEGLKFMVYLQKENIIDESGMPKERFSAEFPKEGPSILRIQQVVRGDSAAYFCASSPAAGGTDTQYFGPGTRLTVL.